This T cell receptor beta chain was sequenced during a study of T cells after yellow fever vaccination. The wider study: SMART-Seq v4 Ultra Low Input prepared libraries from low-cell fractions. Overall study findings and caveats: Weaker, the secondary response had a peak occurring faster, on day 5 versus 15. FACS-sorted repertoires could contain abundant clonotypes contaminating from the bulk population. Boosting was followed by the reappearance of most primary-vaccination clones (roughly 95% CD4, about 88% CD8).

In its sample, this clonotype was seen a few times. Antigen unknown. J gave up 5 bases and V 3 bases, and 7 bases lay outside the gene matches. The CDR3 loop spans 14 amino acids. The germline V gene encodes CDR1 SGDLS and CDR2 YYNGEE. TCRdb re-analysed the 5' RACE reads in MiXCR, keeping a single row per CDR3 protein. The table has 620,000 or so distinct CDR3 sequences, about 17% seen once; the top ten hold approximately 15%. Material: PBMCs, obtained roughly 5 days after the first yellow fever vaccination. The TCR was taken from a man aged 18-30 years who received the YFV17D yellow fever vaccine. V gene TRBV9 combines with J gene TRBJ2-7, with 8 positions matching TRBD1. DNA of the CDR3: TGTGCCAGCAGCGCCAGGACAGGGAGCCACGAGCAGTACTTC. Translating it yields CASSARTGSHEQYF.